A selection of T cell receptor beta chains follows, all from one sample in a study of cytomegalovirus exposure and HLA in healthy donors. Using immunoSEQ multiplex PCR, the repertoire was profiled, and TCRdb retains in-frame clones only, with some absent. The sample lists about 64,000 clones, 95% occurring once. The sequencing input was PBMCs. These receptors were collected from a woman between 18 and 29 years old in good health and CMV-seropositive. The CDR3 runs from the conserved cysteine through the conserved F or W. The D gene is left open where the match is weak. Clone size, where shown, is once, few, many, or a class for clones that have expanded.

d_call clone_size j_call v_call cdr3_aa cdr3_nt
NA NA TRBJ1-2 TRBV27 CASRTSYGYTF TGTGCCAGCCGGACAAGCTATGGCTACACCTTC
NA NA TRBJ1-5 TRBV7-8 CASSPPERSNQPQHF TGTGCCAGCAGCCCCCCCGAGCGAAGCAATCAGCCCCAGCATTTT
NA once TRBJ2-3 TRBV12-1 CNPLLRDLEPGTDTQYF TGTAACCCTCTACTGCGGGATTTGGAACCGGGAACAGATACGCAGTATTTT
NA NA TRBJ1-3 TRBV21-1 CASSRTSRQGSAGNTIYF TGTGCCAGCAGCCGTACTTCTCGACAGGGTTCAGCTGGAAACACCATATATTTT
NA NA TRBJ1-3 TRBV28 CASGPGNTIYF TGTGCCAGCGGGCCGGGAAACACCATATATTTT
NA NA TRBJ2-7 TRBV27 CASSLSGLPYEQYF TGTGCCAGCAGTTTATCGGGACTTCCCTACGAGCAGTACTTC
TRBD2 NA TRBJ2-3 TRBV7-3 CASSLSGRALGLTDTQYF TGTGCCAGCAGCTTAAGCGGGAGGGCACTCGGGCTCACAGATACGCAGTATTTT
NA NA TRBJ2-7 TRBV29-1 CSVYTSYEQYF TGCAGCGTCTATACCTCCTACGAGCAGTACTTC
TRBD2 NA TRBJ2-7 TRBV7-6 CASSSGGEKLAYEQYF TGTGCCAGCAGCTCTGGGGGGGAGAAATTGGCCTACGAGCAGTACTTC
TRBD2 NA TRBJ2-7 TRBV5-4 CASSSGTTSYEQYF TGTGCCAGCAGCTCCGGGACTACGTCCTACGAGCAGTACTTC
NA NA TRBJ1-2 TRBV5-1 CASSLGLRTTKRSYGYTF TGCGCCAGCAGCTTGGGATTGCGGACAACCAAGAGGAGCTATGGCTACACCTTC
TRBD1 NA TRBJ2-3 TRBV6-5 CASRDRAGDTQYF TGTGCCAGCAGGGACAGGGCTGGAGATACGCAGTATTTT
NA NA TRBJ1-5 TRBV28 CASTYSTRGNQPQHF TGTGCCAGCACATACTCAACGAGGGGGAATCAGCCCCAGCATTTT
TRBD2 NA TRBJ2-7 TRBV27 CASSLSGLAGGYEQYF TGTGCCAGCAGTTTATCGGGACTAGCGGGAGGCTACGAGCAGTACTTC
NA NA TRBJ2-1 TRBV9 CASSVGLAAGFYNEQFF TGTGCCAGCAGCGTAGGACTCGCCGCGGGTTTCTACAATGAGCAGTTCTTC
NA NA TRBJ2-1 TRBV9 CASSVEGSGAYNEQFF TGTGCCAGCAGCGTAGAGGGTAGCGGTGCTTACAATGAGCAGTTCTTC
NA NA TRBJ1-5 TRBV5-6 CASSLALVGQASNQPQHF TGTGCCAGCAGCTTGGCCCTTGTTGGTCAAGCTAGCAATCAGCCCCAGCATTTT
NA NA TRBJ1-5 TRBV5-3 CARILHSSPRTNQPQHF TGTGCCAGAATCCTTCATTCGTCCCCTAGAACCAATCAGCCCCAGCATTTT
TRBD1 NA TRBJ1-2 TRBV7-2 CASSYSGGHYGYTF TGTGCCAGCAGCTATTCAGGGGGCCACTATGGCTACACCTTC
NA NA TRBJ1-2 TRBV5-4 CASTSGDEANGYTF TGTGCCAGCACCTCAGGGGACGAAGCTAATGGCTACACCTTC
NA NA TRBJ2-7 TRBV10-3 CAILDSSYEQYF TGTGCCATCCTAGACAGTTCCTACGAGCAGTACTTC
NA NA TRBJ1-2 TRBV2 CASSEEGYGYTF TGTGCCAGCAGTGAAGAGGGGTATGGCTACACCTTC
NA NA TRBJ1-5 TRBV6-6 CASSSPNGISNQPQHF TGTGCCAGCAGTTCTCCGAACGGGATTAGCAATCAGCCCCAGCATTTT
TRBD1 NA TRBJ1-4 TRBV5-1 CASSSDRGATNEKLFF TGCGCCAGCAGCTCCGACAGGGGAGCAACTAATGAAAAACTGTTTTTT
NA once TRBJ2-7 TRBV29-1 CSVELADYEQYF TGCAGCGTTGAGCTAGCTGATTACGAGCAGTACTTC
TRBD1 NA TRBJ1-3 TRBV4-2 CASSHPGQSVGNTIYF TGTGCCAGCAGCCATCCGGGACAGAGTGTTGGAAACACCATATATTTT
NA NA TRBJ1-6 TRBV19 CASGWGNANSPLHF TGTGCCAGTGGCTGGGGCAATGCAAATTCACCCCTCCACTTT
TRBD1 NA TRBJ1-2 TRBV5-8 CASRLNRGRNYGYTF TGTGCCAGCAGACTGAACAGGGGGCGCAACTATGGCTACACCTTC
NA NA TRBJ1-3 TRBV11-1 CASRTGAGTFLSGNTIYF TGTGCCAGCAGAACAGGCGCCGGGACTTTCCTCTCTGGAAACACCATATATTTT
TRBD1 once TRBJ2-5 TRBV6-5 CASRSLGTGQETQYF TGTGCCAGCAGAAGCCTCGGGACGGGACAGGAGACCCAGTACTTC
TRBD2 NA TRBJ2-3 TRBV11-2 CASSLADVRGGTDTQYF TGTGCCAGCAGCTTAGCCGACGTGCGGGGGGGCACAGATACGCAGTATTTT
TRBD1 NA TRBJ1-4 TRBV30 CAWRGTGIGWIDEKLFF TGTGCCTGGAGGGGGACAGGTATCGGGTGGATCGACGAAAAACTGTTTTTT
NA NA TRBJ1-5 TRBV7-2 CASSLETRSTGDSNQPQHF TGTGCCAGCAGCTTAGAGACACGATCGACAGGAGATAGCAATCAGCCCCAGCATTTT
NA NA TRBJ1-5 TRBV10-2 CASSESRPRGDQPQHF TGCGCCAGCAGTGAATCCAGACCCCGGGGGGACCAGCCCCAGCATTTT
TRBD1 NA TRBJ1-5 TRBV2 CASIGPGQGRQPQHF TGTGCCAGCATTGGACCGGGACAGGGCCGTCAGCCCCAGCATTTT